This is a list of T cell receptor beta chains from one sample in a study of T cell changes during pregnancy in multiple sclerosis. Data came from immunoSEQ multiplex PCR; TCRdb stores just in-frame clones and leaves some out. The data contain tens of thousands of clones, around nine tenths of them singletons. The sample was CD4+ T cells from peripheral blood mononuclear cells, taken in the first trimester of pregnancy. These receptors originate from a female donor in good health, enrolled as a control in a pregnancy study. Each CDR3 is given with its conserved first and last residue. D genes are given only for firm matches. Expanded clones are given a class, and other clones once, few, many or no size at all.

j_call,v_call,d_call,clone_size,cdr3_aa,cdr3_nt
TRBJ1-5,TRBV30,NA,NA,CAWNQGPQPQHF,TGTGCCTGGAACCAGGGGCCTCAGCCCCAGCATTTT
TRBJ2-3,TRBV7-2,NA,NA,CAGGHSFTDTQYF,TGTGCTGGGGGACACTCTTTCACAGATACGCAGTATTTT
TRBJ2-3,TRBV6-4,TRBD2,NA,CASSDSSGGADTQYF,TGTGCCAGCAGTGACTCGAGCGGGGGGGCAGATACGCAGTATTTT
TRBJ2-1,TRBV6-5,TRBD1,NA,CASSYSLGQSYNEQFF,TGTGCCAGCAGTTACTCGTTGGGACAGTCCTACAATGAGCAGTTCTTC
TRBJ2-1,TRBV7-9,TRBD2,NA,CASSLRTSGYNEQFF,TGTGCCAGCAGCTTACGTACTAGCGGTTACAATGAGCAGTTCTTC
TRBJ1-1,TRBV6-6,NA,NA,CASGPRTSLVGTEAFF,TGTGCCAGCGGGCCACGGACTAGCCTCGTGGGCACTGAAGCTTTCTTT
TRBJ2-3,TRBV7-9,NA,NA,CASSLGLREDTQYF,TGTGCCAGCAGCTTAGGGTTAAGGGAGGATACGCAGTATTTT
TRBJ2-7,TRBV28,TRBD1,NA,CASTRGQETYEQYF,TGTGCCAGCACTAGGGGACAGGAGACCTACGAGCAGTACTTC
TRBJ2-3,TRBV29-1,NA,NA,CSYWEATDTQYF,TGCAGCTATTGGGAGGCCACAGATACGCAGTATTTT
TRBJ2-7,TRBV11-2,TRBD2,few,CASSHGGGGRPLDQYF,TGTGCCAGCAGCCATGGGGGGGGCGGGAGGCCCCTTGATCAGTACTTC
TRBJ2-2,TRBV11-2,TRBD1,few,CASSGWTGGRIGGELFF,TGTGCCAGCAGCGGTTGGACAGGGGGCAGGATTGGCGGGGAGCTGTTTTTT
TRBJ2-2,TRBV18,NA,NA,CASSRPGLVNTGELFF,TGTGCCAGCTCACGACCGGGACTGGTGAACACCGGGGAGCTGTTTTTT
TRBJ2-7,TRBV15,TRBD1,NA,CATSLGDRVAEQYF,TGTGCCACCAGCCTCGGGGACAGGGTTGCCGAGCAGTACTTC
TRBJ2-1,TRBV6-1,TRBD2,once,CASSELAGGYNEQFF,TGTGCCAGCAGTGAACTAGCGGGGGGGTACAATGAGCAGTTCTTC
TRBJ1-6,TRBV7-2,TRBD1,NA,CASSTDRGNRSPLHF,TGTGCCAGCAGCACAGACAGGGGAAATCGTTCACCCCTCCACTTT
TRBJ2-7,TRBV27,TRBD2,NA,CASSLLGDWEGEQYF,TGTGCCAGCAGTTTATTGGGGGATTGGGAGGGCGAGCAGTACTTC